The 13 T cell receptor beta chains below come from one sample, sequenced in a study of CD8+ T cells in alopecia areata. The treatment here: oral pan-JAK inhibitor, 5-10 mg twice daily. It was cDNA, reverse transcribed from extracted RNA, that served as the sequencing template. The assay was immunoSEQ multiplex PCR, and TCRdb's table has in-frame clones only and misses some. The table has 60,000 to 85,000 clones, 29% seen once; the top ten hold under 15%. This specimen consisted of CD8+ T cells sorted from blood, obtained at week 4, from a patient treated with tofacitinib. Source of these receptors: a human donor with alopecia areata.

There are a few counts of this clone. This chain joins TRBV29-1 and TRBJ2-4; D remains unclear. Trimming shortened V by 6 bases and J by 1 base, and 4 bases separated the two germline ends. Germline CDR1 is SQVTM and CDR2 is ANQGSEA. The CDR3 loop spans 11 amino acids. CDR3 region: CSVHAKNIQYF. As DNA, the CDR3 is TGCAGCGTCCACGCCAAAAACATTCAGTACTTC.

The chain uses TRBV25-1 and TRBJ2-5; 10 nucleotides line up with TRBD1. The CDR3 contains 17 residues. Germline V gene data show CDR1 as MGHDK and CDR2 as SYGVNS. The V and J ends lost 0 bases and 2 bases, in that order; junction bases with no gene match: 6. Here the CDR3 reads CASSEYGTGVSQETQYF. DNA of the CDR3: TGTGCCAGCAGTGAATATGGGACAGGGGTTAGTCAAGAGACCCAGTACTTC. The variable domain in full, with the rest retrieved from reference TRBV25-1 and TRBJ2-5, is EADIYQTPRYLVIGTGKKITLECSQTMGHDKMYWYQQDPGMELHLIHYSYGVNSTEKGDLSSESTVSRIRTEHFPLTLESARPSHTSQYLCASSEYGTGVSQETQYFGPGTRLLVL.

The chain combines TRBV1 with TRBJ2-1; the table's D call TRBD2 went unverified against the DNA. TRBV1 is a documented pseudogene. This CDR3 comprises 14 residues. The CDR3 reads CTEGEGGAANEQFF. The CDR3, as DNA: TGCACCGAAGGGGAGGGAGGGGCGGCCAATGAGCAGTTCTTC.

This clone was seen repeatedly, ten times or more. DNA for the CDR3: TGTGCCAGCAGTTACCTGTGGCGGGAGGGCGATGAGCAGTTCTTC. Amino acid sequence: CASSYLWREGDEQFF. The chain recombines TRBV6-5 with TRBJ2-1; 9 bases map to TRBD2. The CDR3 extends over 15 amino acids. V lost 2 bases, J lost 8 bases, and 7 bases stayed unmatched. Germline CDR1 reads MNHEY; CDR2 reads SVGAGI.

The V call is TRBV27, the J call TRBJ2-5; perhaps TRBD1 as D (5 bases). Germline V gene data show CDR1 as MNHEY and CDR2 as SMNVEV (reference sequence). The CDR3 runs to 14 residues. Trimming removed 2 bases at V and 3 bases at J, with 10 bases between. This CDR3 reads CASSLQGWEETQYF. CDR3 nucleotides: TGTGCCAGCAGTTTACAGGGTTGGGAAGAGACCCAGTACTTC.

The genes are TRBV30 and TRBJ2-3; D uncertain. V lost 0 bases, J lost 4 bases, and 11 bases lay in between. CDR3 length: 14 amino acids. CDR1 GTSNPN and CDR2 SVGIG come from the germline V gene (reference sequence). DNA for the CDR3: TGTGCCTGGAGTGTAAACAGCTGGGCAGATACGCAGTATTTT. Translation gives CAWSVNSWADTQYF.

The V call is TRBV29-1, the J call TRBJ2-7; D possibly corresponds to TRBD2 (6 bases). The CDR3 runs 12 residues. The germline gives CDR1 SQVTM, CDR2 ANQGSEA. The V gene lost 7 bases and the J gene lost 5 bases, with 15 bases spanning the gap. CDR3 nucleotides: TGCAGCGGCGGAGGGGACCGGGACGAGCAGTACTTC. Translated: CSGGGDRDEQYF.

This clone was observed a handful of times. This chain uses TRBV29-1 with TRBJ2-5; 14 nucleotides line up with TRBD2. The V and J ends lost 7 bases and 5 bases, in that order; junction bases with no gene match: 3. The CDR3 consists of 13 residues. Germline CDR1 is SQVTM and CDR2 is ANQGSEA. The CDR3 DNA is TGCAGCGGGGGACTAGCGGGAGTTGAGACCCAGTACTTC. It encodes CSGGLAGVETQYF.

This clone has just a few counts. The rearrangement uses TRBV5-1 and TRBJ2-7; D not resolved. This CDR3 has 13 residues. Germline lookup yields CDR1 SGHRS and CDR2 YFSETQ. The V and J ends lost 0 bases and 2 bases respectively, with 6 bases between them. The CDR3 sequence is CASSLGPTYEQYF. CDR3 in DNA: TGCGCCAGCAGCTTGGGTCCGACCTACGAGCAGTACTTC.

This clone showed up just a few times. The chain couples TRBV29-1 to TRBJ2-5, with 12 positions matching TRBD2. This CDR3 is 15 amino acids long. Per germline, CDR1 SQVTM and CDR2 ANQGSEA. V lost 7 bases and J lost 5; bases outside the gene matches: 11. The CDR3 spells CSARTSGDFPETQYF. Here the CDR3 DNA reads TGCAGCGCCCGGACTAGCGGGGATTTTCCTGAGACCCAGTACTTC.

This clone was observed a handful of times. The chain is built from TRBV19 and TRBJ2-1; 8 nucleotides line up with TRBD2. CDR3 length equals 13 residues. The ends lost 5 bases at V and 7 bases at J; junction bases unmatched: 4. Germline values: CDR1 LNHDA, CDR2 SQIVND (reference sequence). The CDR3 region is CASSGGLVNEQFF. The CDR3 nucleotides are TGTGCCAGTAGTGGGGGACTAGTGAATGAGCAGTTCTTC.

This clone was found a few times. The sample holds other DNA sequences that translate to the same CDR3. This sequence joins TRBV29-1 and TRBJ2-7; a possible D gene is TRBD2 (6 bases). In germline, CDR1 is SQVTM, CDR2 ANQGSEA. V lost 3 bases to trimming and J lost 3 bases, with 15 bases between them. The CDR3 runs 14 residues. The CDR3 DNA reads TGCAGCGTTGAGGGGGGTAGCGAGAGCTACGAGCAGTACTTC. It specifies CSVEGGSESYEQYF.

This clone showed up just a few times. The chain employs TRBV29-1 and TRBJ1-1; 9 nucleotides align to TRBD1. V dropped 6 bases and J dropped 5; count of bases not matched to a gene: 7. Germline CDR1 and CDR2: SQVTM and ANQGSEA. The CDR3 sequence is 13 residues long. The CDR3 sequence: CSVGTGGSTEAFF. The DNA for the CDR3 is TGCAGCGTGGGAACAGGGGGCTCTACTGAAGCTTTCTTT.